This paragraph reports one T cell receptor beta chain. The sample comes from a study of Graves' ophthalmopathy and Graves' hyperthyroidism. TCR beta CDR3 amplification used RNA transcripts. Second-round multiplex PCR came after first-round RT-PCR with HTBI primers. TCRdb recomputed calls from the multiplex PCR reads with MiXCR, one row per CDR3 protein. Among almost 750,000 distinct CDR3 sequences listed, 40% were seen once. This CDR3 is 15 amino acids long. Germline-derived CDR1 and CDR2 are MGHDK and SYGVNS. The J segment lost 9 bases and the V segment lost 3 bases, leaving 9 bases of the junction unmatched. The PBMC fraction was derived from over 9 ml of fresh peripheral blood.

Sample: peripheral blood. The clonotype originates from an adult man with Graves' ophthalmopathy. This rearrangement joins TRBV25-1 to TRBJ1-1; 11 bases align to TRBD1. The CDR3 sequence is CASSDSAGTGGKAFF. The CDR3 coding sequence is TGTGCCAGCAGTGATAGTGCCGGGACAGGGGGGAAAGCTTTCTTT. Complete variable domain (other parts from reference TRBV25-1 and TRBJ1-1): EADIYQTPRYLVIGTGKKITLECSQTMGHDKMYWYQQDPGMELHLIHYSYGVNSTEKGDLSSESTVSRIRTEHFPLTLESARPSHTSQYLCASSDSAGTGGKAFFGQGTRLTVV.